The entry that follows covers one TCR beta chain sequence. Sequenced by immunoSEQ multiplex PCR; TCRdb stores in-frame clones only, minus some. Of fewer than 120,000 clones in the sample, more than 90% are singletons; the top ten hold 1.3%. This sample is drawn from a study of siplizumab effects on memory and regulatory T cells. Trimming removed 1 base at V and 7 bases at J, with 17 bases between. The CDR3 covers 16 residues. CDR1 and CDR2 from the germline V gene are LGHNT and FRNRAP. The V gene is TRBV12-5, the J gene TRBJ1-5; D may be TRBD1 (5 bases). This receptor was obtained from a human donor in good health. The specimen was CD4+ T cells sorted from blood. CDR3 loop: CASGLGLGTQRQPQHF. CDR3 nucleotides: TGTGCTAGTGGTTTGGGGCTCGGGACCCAGAGGCAGCCCCAGCATTTT.